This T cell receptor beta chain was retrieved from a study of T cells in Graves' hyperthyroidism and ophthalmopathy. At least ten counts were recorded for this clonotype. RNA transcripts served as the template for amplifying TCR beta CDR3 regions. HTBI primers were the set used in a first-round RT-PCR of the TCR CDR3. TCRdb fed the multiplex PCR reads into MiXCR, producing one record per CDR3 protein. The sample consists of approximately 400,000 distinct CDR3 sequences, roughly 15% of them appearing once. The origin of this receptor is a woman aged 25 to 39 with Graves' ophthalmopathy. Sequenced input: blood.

The CDR3 sequence is CASSQEYRTNYGYTF. CDR3 nucleotides: TGTGCCAGCAGCCAAGAGTACAGAACTAACTATGGCTACACCTTC. The genes are TRBV3-1 and TRBJ1-2; D is uncertain. The CDR3 is 15 residues long. V shed 0 bases and J shed 0 bases, with 8 bases lying between them. Germline assignment: CDR1 LGHDT and CDR2 YNNKEL (reference sequence).